The 20 T cell receptor beta chains listed next were all sequenced from one sample in a study of T-cell reconstitution after alpha-beta-depleted transplantation in children. It was with unique molecular identifiers that the TCRbeta library was prepared. One entry per CDR3 protein, called by TCRdb with MiXCR from the PCR reads. The data hold just over 200,000 distinct CDR3 sequences, with approximately 8.4% observed a single time. The sequenced sample was PBMCs, mostly from graft donor cells, obtained 360 days after TCRalphabeta/CD19-depleted stem cell transplant. These receptors all come from a male patient aged 2-15 years who had a stem cell transplant for acute myeloid leukemia, so the T cells may come from the graft donor.

This clonotype showed up many times. The chain joins TRBV5-1 to TRBJ2-1; a possible D gene is TRBD1 (5 bases). The CDR3 has 15 amino acids. V lost 3 bases and J lost 1, with 11 bases in between. The germline V gene encodes CDR1 SGHRS and CDR2 YFSETQ. In DNA, the CDR3 is TGCGCCAGCAGCTGGGGTCAGGGATCCTACAATGAGCAGTTCTTC. Its protein is CASSWGQGSYNEQFF.

CDR3 sequence: CASSRPRPPEQYV. CDR3 in DNA: TGTGCCAGCAGCCGCCCCCGACCTCCAGAGCAGTACGTC. This chain connects TRBV21-1 to TRBJ2-7; no check of the table's D call, TRBD1, against the DNA was made. TRBV21-1 is annotated as a pseudogene. The CDR3 consists of 13 residues.

This clonotype was seen many times. V usage is TRBV29-1 and J usage is TRBJ2-7, with unresolved D. Trimming took off 4 bases at V and 3 bases at J, with 7 bases between the two ends. This CDR3 has 11 residues. CDR1 is SQVTM and CDR2 is ANQGSEA in the germline V gene. CDR3 residues: CSVVRCYEQYV. CDR3 coding DNA: TGCAGCGTTGTACGGTGCTACGAGCAGTACGTC.

The table lists this clonotype with a few counts. The chain uses TRBV7-9 and TRBJ2-1, with 10 positions matching TRBD2. This CDR3 region has 16 residues. CDR1 SEHNR and CDR2 FQNEAQ come from the germline V gene (reference sequence). V lost 5 bases to trimming and J lost 2 bases; unmatched junction nucleotides: 6. The CDR3 bases are TGTGCCAGCAGCCGGAGCGGGGGGGAACCCTACAATGAGCAGTTCTTC. Translated, it gives CASSRSGGEPYNEQFF.

The CDR3 coding sequence is TGTGCCAGCAGCCAGGGACAGCTCCAAGAGACCCAGTACTTC. This codes for CASSQGQLQETQYF. The chain joins TRBV5-5 to TRBJ2-5; 7 nucleotides align to TRBD1. Germline V gene lookup returns CDR1 SGHKS and CDR2 YYEKEE (reference sequence). The CDR3 contains 14 residues. V dropped 4 bases and J dropped 1; count of bases not matched to a gene: 4.

This clonotype was seen a few times. The chain is built from TRBV12-3 or TRBV12-4 and TRBJ2-5; D gene unclear. V was shortened by 3 bases and J by 1 base, with 9 bases between the two germline ends. This CDR3 has 14 amino acids. The CDR3 sequence is CASSFPTGQETQYF. The CDR3 bases are TGTGCCAGCAGTTTCCCCACTGGCCAAGAGACCCAGTACTTC.

The V call is TRBV12-3 or TRBV12-4, the J call TRBJ2-2; D perhaps matches TRBD1 (5 bases). Trimming removed 9 bases at V and 5 bases at J, with 13 bases between. The CDR3 has 13 amino acids. CDR3 region: CASRTIGTGELFF. CDR3 DNA sequence: TGTGCCAGTAGGACAATTGGAACCGGGGAGCTGTTTTTT.

This clonotype was observed at least ten times. The chain employs TRBV6-2 or TRBV6-3 and TRBJ2-3; D remains unclear. This CDR3 comprises 13 residues. With 5 bases removed from V and 4 bases from J, the gap between germline ends came to 10 bases. Germline values: CDR1 MNHEY, CDR2 SVGEGT. This CDR3 reads CASSLTAADTQYF. CDR3 DNA sequence: TGTGCCAGCAGTCTAACCGCAGCAGATACGCAGTATTTT.

The chain is built from TRBV18 and TRBJ1-1; TRBD1 might be the D (5 bases). The germline V gene has CDR1 KGHSH and CDR2 LQKENI. The V end was cut by 0 bases, the J end by 9 bases, with 17 bases between. This CDR3 contains 15 residues. CDR3 DNA sequence: TGTGCCAGCTCACCACCCAGCGGGGGAAACTTGCAAGCTTTCTTT. Its protein is CASSPPSGGNLQAFF. The whole variable domain, filled in from reference TRBV18 and TRBJ1-1, reads NAGVMQNPRHLVRRRGQEARLRCSPMKGHSHVYWYRQLPEEGLKFMVYLQKENIIDESGMPKERFSAEFPKEGPSILRIQQVVRGDSAAYFCASSPPSGGNLQAFFGQGTRLTVV.

This clonotype was observed many times. This chain links TRBV12-5 with TRBJ2-3, with D uncertain. Germline lookup yields CDR1 LGHNT and CDR2 FRNRAP. V lost 5 bases to trimming and J lost 2 bases, with 5 bases between them. CDR3 length: 12 amino acids. The CDR3 protein is CASGLHTDTQYF. For the CDR3, the DNA is TGTGCTAGTGGTCTACACACAGATACGCAGTATTTT. Filled out from reference TRBV12-5 and TRBJ2-3, the complete variable domain reads DARVTQTPRHKVTEMGQEVTMRCQPILGHNTVFWYRQTMMQGLELLAYFRNRAPLDDSGMPKDRFSAEMPDATLATLKIQPSEPRDSAVYFCASGLHTDTQYFGPGTRLTVL.

This chain's CDR3 is CSANSLAKNIQYF. CDR3 DNA sequence: TGCAGTGCAAACAGTCTAGCCAAAAACATTCAGTACTTC. This chain links TRBV20-1 with TRBJ2-4; no clear D gene. The CDR3 consists of 13 residues. V was pared by 6 bases and J by 0 bases, with 9 bases between. Germline assignment: CDR1 DFQATT and CDR2 SNEGSKA (reference sequence).

The rearrangement uses TRBV3-1 and TRBJ2-2; 7 bases are shared with TRBD1. V lost 6 bases and J lost 7; bases outside the gene matches: 8. The CDR3 is made up of 14 amino acids. Germline assignment: CDR1 LGHDT and CDR2 YNNKEL (reference sequence). The CDR3 DNA is TGTGCCAGCAGTCGACAGGGTAGTGGCGGGGAGCTGTTTTTT. Its translation: CASSRQGSGGELFF.

Many counts were recorded for this clonotype. The V gene is TRBV10-3, the J gene TRBJ2-5; no clear D. The V and J ends lost 5 bases and 2 bases respectively, with 12 bases between them. The CDR3 spans 14 residues. Germline CDR1 and CDR2: ENHRY and SYGVKD. In DNA, the CDR3 is TGTGCCATCAGTTCCCAGGAAACACAAGAGACCCAGTACTTC. As protein: CAISSQETQETQYF.

This clonotype came up a few times. V gene TRBV4-1 combines with J gene TRBJ2-5, with D possibly being TRBD1 (6 bases). Germline V gene lookup returns CDR1 MGHRA and CDR2 YSYEKL. This CDR3 is built from 16 residues. The ends were cut back, 2 bases at V and 5 bases at J, with 18 bases in the middle. The CDR3 region has the DNA TGCGCCAGCAGCCAACCCCGACAGGCCCTTAGCGAGACCCAGTACTTC. Amino acids: CASSQPRQALSETQYF.

There are a few counts of this clonotype. J is TRBJ2-7 and V is TRBV4-3, with D tentatively TRBD2 (5 bases). The CDR3 is 16 amino acids. V lost 0 bases and J 3 bases, leaving 15 bases between the germline ends. Germline V lookup: CDR1 LGHNA, CDR2 YSLEER. This chain's CDR3 is CASSQDLSDSYYEQYF. The CDR3 DNA follows: TGCGCCAGCAGCCAAGATCTCTCGGACTCGTACTACGAGCAGTACTTC.

The rearrangement joins TRBV12-3 or TRBV12-4 to TRBJ2-2, with D perhaps matching TRBD2 (6 bases). This CDR3 has 15 residues. V lost 6 bases to trimming and J lost 2 bases, with 13 bases between them. The CDR3 DNA follows: TGTGCCAGCAGCCGTGGGACTTCCAACACCGGGGAGCTGTTTTTT. Translation gives CASSRGTSNTGELFF.

This clonotype was counted a few times. This chain uses TRBV7-9 with TRBJ2-5; no clear D gene. The CDR3 is made up of 14 amino acids. Germline CDR1 and CDR2: SEHNR and FQNEAQ (reference sequence). The ends were cut back, 0 bases at V and 0 bases at J, with 5 bases in the middle. The CDR3 DNA reads TGTGCCAGCAGCTTAGCGGCATACCAAGAGACCCAGTACTTC. Amino acids: CASSLAAYQETQYF.

This clonotype has at least ten counts. V gene TRBV4-1 combines with J gene TRBJ2-1; TRBD1 aligns across 11 bases. Trimming removed 1 base from V and 6 bases from J; junction bases left unmatched: 2. Germline V gene lookup returns CDR1 MGHRA and CDR2 YSYEKL. The CDR3 consists of 15 residues. DNA of the CDR3: TGCGCCAGCAGCCAAGCGGACAGGGGGCGCAATGAGCAGTTCTTC. This gives the protein CASSQADRGRNEQFF.

This clonotype was counted many times. J is TRBJ2-1 and V is TRBV14, with 7 nucleotides matching TRBD2. The CDR3 runs to 18 residues. From germline, CDR1 is SGHDN and CDR2 FVKESK. V trimming: 0 bases; J trimming: 3 bases; junction bases outside the gene matches: 11. The CDR3 sequence: CASSQEPQLARVYNEQFF. The CDR3 DNA is TGTGCCAGCAGCCAAGAACCTCAACTAGCGAGAGTCTACAATGAGCAGTTCTTC. The complete variable domain, with remaining parts taken from reference TRBV14 and TRBJ2-1, reads EAGVTQFPSHSVIEKGQTVTLRCDPISGHDNLYWYRRVMGKEIKFLLHFVKESKQDESGMPNNRFLAERTGGTYSTLKVQPAELEDSGVYFCASSQEPQLARVYNEQFFGPGTRLTVL.

The genes are TRBV7-6 and TRBJ1-4; D unclear. This CDR3 spans 15 amino acids. The V gene lost 0 bases and the J gene lost 2 bases, with 7 bases spanning the gap. Germline V gene lookup returns CDR1 SGHVS and CDR2 FNYEAQ. For the CDR3, the DNA is TGTGCCAGCAGCTTAGCGGTCGGGACTAATGAAAAACTGTTTTTT. This codes for CASSLAVGTNEKLFF.